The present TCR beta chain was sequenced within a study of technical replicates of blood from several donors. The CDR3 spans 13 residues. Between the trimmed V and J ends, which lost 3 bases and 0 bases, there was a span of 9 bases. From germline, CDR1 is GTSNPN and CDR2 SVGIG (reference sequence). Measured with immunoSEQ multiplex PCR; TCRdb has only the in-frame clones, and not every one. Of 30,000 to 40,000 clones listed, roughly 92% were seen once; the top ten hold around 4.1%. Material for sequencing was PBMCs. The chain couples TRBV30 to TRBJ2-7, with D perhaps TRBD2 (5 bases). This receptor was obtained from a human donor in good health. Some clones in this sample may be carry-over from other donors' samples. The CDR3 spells CAWSPGSSYEQYF. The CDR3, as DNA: TGTGCCTGGAGCCCGGGGAGCTCCTACGAGCAGTACTTC.